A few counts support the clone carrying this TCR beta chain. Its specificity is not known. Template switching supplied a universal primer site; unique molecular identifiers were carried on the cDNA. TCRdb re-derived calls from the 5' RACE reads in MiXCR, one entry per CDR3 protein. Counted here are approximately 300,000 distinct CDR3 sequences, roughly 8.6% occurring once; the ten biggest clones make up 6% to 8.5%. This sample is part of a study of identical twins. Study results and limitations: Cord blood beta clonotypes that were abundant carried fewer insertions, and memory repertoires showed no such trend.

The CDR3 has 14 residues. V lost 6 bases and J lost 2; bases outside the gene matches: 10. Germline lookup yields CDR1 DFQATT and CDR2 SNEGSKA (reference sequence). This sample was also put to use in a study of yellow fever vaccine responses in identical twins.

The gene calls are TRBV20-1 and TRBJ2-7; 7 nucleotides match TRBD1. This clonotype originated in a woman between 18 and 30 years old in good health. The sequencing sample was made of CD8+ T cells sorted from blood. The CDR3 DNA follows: TGCAGTGCCAGCTCCCGGGACAGCACCTACGAGCAGTACTTC. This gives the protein CSASSRDSTYEQYF.